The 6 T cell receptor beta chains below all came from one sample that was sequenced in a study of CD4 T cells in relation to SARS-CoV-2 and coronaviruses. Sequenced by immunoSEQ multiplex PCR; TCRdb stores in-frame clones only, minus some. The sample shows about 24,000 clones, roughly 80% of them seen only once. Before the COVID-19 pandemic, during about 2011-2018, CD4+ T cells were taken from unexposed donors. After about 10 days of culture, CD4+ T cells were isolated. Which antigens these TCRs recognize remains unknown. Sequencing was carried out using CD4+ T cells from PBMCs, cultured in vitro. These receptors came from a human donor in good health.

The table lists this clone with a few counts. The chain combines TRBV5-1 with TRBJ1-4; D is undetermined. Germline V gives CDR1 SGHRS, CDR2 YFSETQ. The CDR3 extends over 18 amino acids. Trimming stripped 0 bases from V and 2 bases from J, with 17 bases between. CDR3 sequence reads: CASSLAISGWSTNEKLFF. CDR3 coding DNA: TGCGCCAGCAGCTTGGCTATATCGGGCTGGTCGACTAATGAAAAACTGTTTTTT.

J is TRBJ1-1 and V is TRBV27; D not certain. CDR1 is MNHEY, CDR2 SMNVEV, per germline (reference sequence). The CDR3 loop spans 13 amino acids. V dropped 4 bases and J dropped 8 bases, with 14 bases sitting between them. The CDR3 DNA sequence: TGTGCCAGCAGTTCCAATAATGAGGTGGAAGCTTTCTTT. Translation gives CASSSNNEVEAFF.

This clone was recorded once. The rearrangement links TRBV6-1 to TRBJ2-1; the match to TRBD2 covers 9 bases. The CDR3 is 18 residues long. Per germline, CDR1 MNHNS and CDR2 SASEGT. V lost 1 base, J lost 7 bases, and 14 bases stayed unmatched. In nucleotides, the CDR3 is TGTGCCAGCAGTGAAGAGAAGGGAGCTAGCGGGATTGGGAATGAGCAGTTCTTC. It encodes CASSEEKGASGIGNEQFF.

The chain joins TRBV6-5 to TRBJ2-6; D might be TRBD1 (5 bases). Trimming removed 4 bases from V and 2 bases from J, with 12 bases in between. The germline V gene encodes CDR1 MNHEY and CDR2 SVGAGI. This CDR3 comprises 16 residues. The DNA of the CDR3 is TGTGCCAGCAGTTCCGGAGACAGTACTGGGGCCAACGTCCTGACTTTC. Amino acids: CASSSGDSTGANVLTF.

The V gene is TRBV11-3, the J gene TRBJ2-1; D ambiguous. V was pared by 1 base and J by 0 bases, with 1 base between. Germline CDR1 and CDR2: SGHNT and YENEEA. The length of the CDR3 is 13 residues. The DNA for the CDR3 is TGTGCCAGCAGCTTAGGCTCCTACAATGAGCAGTTCTTC. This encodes CASSLGSYNEQFF.

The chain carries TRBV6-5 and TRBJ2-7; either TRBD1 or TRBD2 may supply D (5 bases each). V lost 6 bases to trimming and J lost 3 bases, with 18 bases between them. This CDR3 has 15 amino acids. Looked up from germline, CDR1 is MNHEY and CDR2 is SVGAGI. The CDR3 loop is CASRPPGSRGYEQYF. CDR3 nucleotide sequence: TGTGCCAGCAGGCCTCCTGGTTCGAGGGGCTACGAGCAGTACTTC.